This TCR beta chain comes out of a study of blood T cell repertoires in COVID-19. TCRdb's table, derived via immunoSEQ multiplex PCR, lists solely in-frame clones and lacks some. The repertoire has roughly 180,000 clones, 86% of them found once; the top ten carry under 3.5%. The receptor was isolated from a woman in her twenties or thirties with active or convalescent COVID-19. Sequenced sample: peripheral blood.

The CDR3 loop is CASSLTGSAGELFF. For the CDR3, the DNA is TGTGCCAGCAGTTTGACAGGGAGCGCCGGGGAGCTGTTTTTT. V is TRBV27 and J is TRBJ2-2; 7 bases are a match to TRBD1. The CDR3 contains 14 residues. Unmatched junction bases numbered 4, after V lost 3 bases and J lost 6 bases. Germline V gene sequence: CDR1 MNHEY, CDR2 SMNVEV (reference sequence).